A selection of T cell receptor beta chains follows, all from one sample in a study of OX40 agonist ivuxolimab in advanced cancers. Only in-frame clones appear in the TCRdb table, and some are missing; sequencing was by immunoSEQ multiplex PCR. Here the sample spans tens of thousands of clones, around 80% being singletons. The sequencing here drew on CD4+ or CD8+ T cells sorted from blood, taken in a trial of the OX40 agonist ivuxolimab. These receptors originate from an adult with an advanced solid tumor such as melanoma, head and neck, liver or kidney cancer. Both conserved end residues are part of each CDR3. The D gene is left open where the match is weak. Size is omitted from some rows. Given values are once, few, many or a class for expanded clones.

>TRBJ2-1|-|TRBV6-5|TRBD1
CASSKGQGGGEQFF
TGTGCCAGCAGTAAGGGACAGGGGGGAGGTGAGCAGTTCTTC
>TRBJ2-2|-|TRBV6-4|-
CASSNDPGPGELFF
TGTGCCAGCAGCAACGACCCCGGCCCCGGGGAGCTGTTTTTT
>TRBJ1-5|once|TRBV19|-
CASSIVQGGTQPQHF
TGTGCCAGTAGTATCGTGCAGGGAGGCACTCAGCCCCAGCATTTT
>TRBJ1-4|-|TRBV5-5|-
CASRRETNEKLFF
TGTGCCAGCAGGAGGGAAACTAATGAAAAACTGTTTTTT
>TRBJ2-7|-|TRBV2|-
CASRKGGGSYEQYF
TGTGCCAGCAGGAAAGGGGGGGGGTCCTACGAGCAGTACTTC
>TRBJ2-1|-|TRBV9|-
CASSTSFPPYNEQFF
TGTGCCAGCAGCACGTCGTTTCCCCCTTACAATGAGCAGTTCTTC
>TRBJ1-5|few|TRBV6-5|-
CASSYSIAQPQHF
TGTGCCAGCAGTTACTCGATTGCGCAGCCCCAGCATTTT
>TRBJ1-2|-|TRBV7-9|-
CASSLGVGDEGYTF
TGTGCCAGCAGCTTAGGAGTCGGGGATGAGGGCTACACCTTC
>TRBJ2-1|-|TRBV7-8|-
CASTPALYNEQFF
TGTGCCAGCACCCCAGCCTTATACAATGAGCAGTTCTTC
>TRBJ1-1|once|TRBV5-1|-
CASSLGFGGLENTEAFF
TGCGCCAGCAGCTTGGGTTTTGGGGGGTTGGAGAACACTGAAGCTTTCTTT
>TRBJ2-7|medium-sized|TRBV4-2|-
CASSQSGLVSYEQYF
TGTGCCAGCAGCCAGTCAGGGTTGGTGTCCTACGAGCAGTACTTC
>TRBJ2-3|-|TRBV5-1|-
CASSLPHVTDTQYF
TGCGCCAGCAGCTTACCTCACGTGACAGATACGCAGTATTTT
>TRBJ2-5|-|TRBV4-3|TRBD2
CASSQRPLAAQETQYF
TGCGCCAGCAGCCAGAGGCCACTAGCGGCACAAGAGACCCAGTACTTC
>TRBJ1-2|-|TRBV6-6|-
CASRSTIYGYTF
TGTGCCAGCAGGTCTACGATCTATGGCTACACCTTC
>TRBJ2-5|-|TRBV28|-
CASNYPRAGRRETQYF
TGTGCCAGCAATTACCCGAGGGCAGGTAGAAGAGAGACCCAGTACTTC
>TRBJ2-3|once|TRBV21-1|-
CASSQQYQDTQYF
TGTGCCAGCAGCCAGCAATACCAAGATACGCAGTATTTT
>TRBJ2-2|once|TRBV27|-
CASSLRERGARHTGELFF
TGTGCCAGCAGTTTAAGGGAACGGGGAGCCCGGCACACCGGGGAGCTGTTTTTT
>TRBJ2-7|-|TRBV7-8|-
CASSFAQWGDAYEQYF
TGTGCCAGCAGCTTTGCCCAGTGGGGGGATGCCTACGAGCAGTACTTC
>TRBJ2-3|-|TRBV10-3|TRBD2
CAISEASGNTDTQYF
TGTGCCATCAGTGAAGCTAGCGGGAACACAGATACGCAGTATTTT
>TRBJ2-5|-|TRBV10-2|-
CASREVVETQYF
TGCGCCAGCAGGGAAGTGGTGGAGACCCAGTACTTC
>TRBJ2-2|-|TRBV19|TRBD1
CASSITYRDRGLPTGELFF
TGTGCCAGTAGTATAACCTACCGGGACAGGGGACTACCCACCGGGGAGCTGTTTTTT
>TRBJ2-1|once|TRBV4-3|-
CASSQDLGVIEQFF
TGCGCCAGCAGCCAAGATCTAGGGGTCATTGAGCAGTTCTTC
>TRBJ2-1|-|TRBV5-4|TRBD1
CASSLGQVLYNEQFF
TGTGCCAGCAGCCTCGGACAGGTACTGTACAATGAGCAGTTCTTC
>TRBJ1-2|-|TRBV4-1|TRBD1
CASSQTGTGGNYGYTF
TGCGCCAGCAGCCAGACAGGGACAGGGGGGAACTATGGCTACACCTTC
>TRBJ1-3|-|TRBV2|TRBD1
CASNKGTGGYTIYF
TGTGCCAGCAACAAGGGGACAGGGGGCTACACCATATATTTT
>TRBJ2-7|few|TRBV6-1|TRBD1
CASSARDSAYEQYF
TGTGCCAGCAGTGCCAGGGACAGCGCCTACGAGCAGTACTTC
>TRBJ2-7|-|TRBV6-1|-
CASSLDTISYEQYF
TGTGCCAGCAGTCTGGACACGATCTCCTACGAGCAGTACTTC
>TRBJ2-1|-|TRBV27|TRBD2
CASSSRDYGSYNEQFF
TGTGCCAGCAGTTCCCGGGACTACGGGTCCTACAATGAGCAGTTCTTC
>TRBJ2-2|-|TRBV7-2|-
CASSLEYRANTGELFF
TGTGCCAGCAGCTTAGAGTACCGCGCGAACACCGGGGAGCTGTTTTTT
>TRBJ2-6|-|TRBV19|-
CASTSGRALAGANVLTF
TGTGCCAGTACCTCGGGCAGGGCTTTAGCTGGGGCCAACGTCCTGACTTTC
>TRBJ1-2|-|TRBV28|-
CASRTSGRVKGYTF
TGTGCCAGCAGAACCTCGGGGAGGGTTAAAGGCTACACCTTC
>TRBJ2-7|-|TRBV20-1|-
CSSADGDEQYF
TGCAGTTCCGCGGACGGGGACGAGCAGTACTTC
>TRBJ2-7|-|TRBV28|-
CASRTRSAEQYF
TGTGCCAGCAGGACTAGGTCGGCCGAGCAGTACTTC
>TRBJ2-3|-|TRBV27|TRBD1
CASSQDRGTDTQYF
TGTGCCAGCAGTCAGGACAGGGGGACAGATACGCAGTATTTT
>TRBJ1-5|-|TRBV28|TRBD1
CASSGSGGLGNQPQHF
TGTGCCAGCAGTGGATCAGGGGGCCTTGGCAATCAGCCCCAGCATTTT
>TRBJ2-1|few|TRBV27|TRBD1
CASRLTGTGGNEQFF
TGTGCCAGCAGGTTAACCGGGACAGGGGGGAATGAGCAGTTCTTC
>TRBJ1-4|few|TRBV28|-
CASSLFAGNEKLFF
TGTGCCAGCAGTTTATTTGCGGGTAATGAAAAACTGTTTTTT
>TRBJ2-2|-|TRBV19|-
CASSIIGASDTGELFF
TGTGCCAGTAGTATAATTGGAGCGTCGGATACCGGGGAGCTGTTTTTT
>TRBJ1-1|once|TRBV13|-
CASSLGQGRTEAFF
TGTGCCAGCAGCTTAGGGCAGGGGAGGACTGAAGCTTTCTTT
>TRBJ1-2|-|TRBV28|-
CASSLPDNYGYTF
TGTGCCAGCAGTTTACCAGATAACTATGGCTACACCTTC
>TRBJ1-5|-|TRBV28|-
CASKLRDRGNQPQHF
TGTGCCAGTAAACTAAGGGATCGTGGCAATCAGCCCCAGCATTTT
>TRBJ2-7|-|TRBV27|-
CASSRTATYEQYF
TGTGCCAGCTCTAGGACAGCTACCTACGAGCAGTACTTC
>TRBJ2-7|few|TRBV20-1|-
CSGRGGDEQYF
TGCAGTGGAAGGGGGGGGGACGAGCAGTACTTC